The present TCR beta chain was sequenced within a study of cytomegalovirus exposure and HLA in healthy donors. This CDR3 spans 14 amino acids. J gave up 5 bases and V 4 bases, and 2 bases lay outside the gene matches. From germline, CDR1 is ENHRY and CDR2 SYGVKD. Profiling relied on immunoSEQ multiplex PCR, and the TCRdb table lists in-frame clones only, not all of them. Found here are 70,000 or so clones, approximately 95% of them singletons; the top ten hold roughly 1.6%. The chain has TRBV10-3 and TRBJ1-4; 9 positions agree with TRBD1. This TCR came from a young man in good health and CMV-seropositive. Input material: PBMCs. The CDR3 sequence is CAISAGTGNEKLFF. CDR3 nucleotide sequence: TGTGCCATCAGTGCTGGGACAGGGAATGAAAAACTGTTTTTT.